A single sample gave rise to the 20 T cell receptor beta chains below, sequenced in a study of patients and donors after allogeneic stem cell transplantation. In TCRdb, the RT-PCR reads were re-called with MiXCR into one record per CDR3 protein. The table lists roughly 230,000 distinct CDR3 sequences, around an eighth of them singletons. Sequences were obtained from blood, either unsorted or a sorted T cell fraction (not recorded which). Receptors were obtained from a human donor who was either an allogeneic HSCT recipient or a stem cell or donor lymphocyte infusion donor (not recorded which). It is not recorded whose cells these are; they may come from a transplant donor.

This clonotype was observed at least ten times. The chain uses TRBV18 and TRBJ2-4, with D perhaps matching TRBD2 (6 bases). The CDR3 totals 17 residues. Germline loops: CDR1 KGHSH, CDR2 LQKENI. Trimming stripped 2 bases from V and 0 bases from J, with 14 bases between. Written as DNA, the CDR3 is TGTGCCAGCTCACCATTGATGGCGGGATTAGCCAAAAACATTCAGTACTTC. It encodes CASSPLMAGLAKNIQYF.

This sequence joins TRBV7-2 and TRBJ2-2; no clear D gene. The CDR3 is 11 amino acids. Germline V lookup: CDR1 SGHTA, CDR2 FQGNSA. The ends were cut back, 4 bases at V and 10 bases at J, with 7 bases in the middle. The CDR3, as DNA: TGTGCCAGCAGCTCTTTCGAGGAGCTGTTTTTT. It encodes CASSSFEELFF.

The J gene is TRBJ2-1, the V gene TRBV12-3 or TRBV12-4; 12 nucleotides line up with TRBD2. The junction had 5 bases not matched to a gene; V was cut back by 5 bases and J by 9 bases. The length of the CDR3 is 14 residues. CDR3 in amino acids: CASSETSGGPEQFF. CDR3 nucleotides: TGTGCCAGCAGTGAGACTAGCGGGGGCCCTGAGCAGTTCTTC.

The chain carries TRBV6-1 and TRBJ1-2; D is unresolved. The germline V and J ends were trimmed by 4 bases and 2 bases, with 11 bases remaining between them. CDR1 is MNHNS, CDR2 SASEGT, per germline. CDR3 length equals 14 residues. The DNA of the CDR3 is TGTGCCAGCAGTGCCGCTTTGGGGAACTATGGCTACACCTTC. Translated, it gives CASSAALGNYGYTF.

This clonotype was counted many times. This chain links TRBV24-1 with TRBJ2-7, with D perhaps TRBD2 (5 bases). CDR3 length: 11 residues. Germline loops: CDR1 KGHDR, CDR2 SFDVKD. Trimming pared 6 bases from V and 4 bases from J, leaving 6 bases between. This CDR3 reads CATSSGYEQYF. CDR3 sequence (DNA): TGTGCCACCAGTAGCGGTTACGAGCAGTACTTC.

The table lists this clonotype with a few counts. The chain combines TRBV3-1 with TRBJ1-2; 10 bases fit TRBD1. CDR1 and CDR2 from the germline V gene are LGHDT and YNNKEL (reference sequence). The V and J ends lost 4 bases and 7 bases, in that order; junction bases with no gene match: 6. The CDR3 runs 14 residues. The DNA for the CDR3 is TGTGCCAGCAGCCTCGGGACAGGGGCGCGTGGCTACACCTTC. Encoded protein: CASSLGTGARGYTF.

This clonotype was detected many times. The chain recombines TRBV6-1 with TRBJ1-3, with TRBD1 matching 10 bases. Germline assignment: CDR1 MNHNS and CDR2 SASEGT. The CDR3 totals 17 residues. After removal of 5 bases from V and 0 bases from J, the junction contained 7 bases not matched to a gene. CDR3 coding DNA: TGTGCCAGCAGTACCGCCGGGACAGGGGACTCTGGAAACACCATATATTTT. Its protein product is CASSTAGTGDSGNTIYF.

This clonotype was detected only a few times. The V and J genes are TRBV24-1 and TRBJ2-7; 10 bases line up with TRBD2. The CDR3 covers 18 residues. With V trimmed by 3 bases and J by 6 bases, 16 bases remained unmatched. CDR1 and CDR2 (germline): KGHDR, SFDVKD. The CDR3 nucleotides read TGTGCCACCAGTGATCCCACAGGTACTAGCGGGACGCCTGGCGAGCAGTACTTC. Its protein is CATSDPTGTSGTPGEQYF.

This clonotype occurred many times. This chain links TRBV12-3 or TRBV12-4 with TRBJ2-2; 9 bases are a match to TRBD1. The CDR3 is 14 residues long. J lost 7 bases, V lost 5 bases, and 5 bases had no gene match. CDR3: CASSPQGASGELFF. CDR3 bases: TGTGCCAGCAGTCCACAGGGGGCTAGCGGGGAGCTGTTTTTT.

The chain uses TRBV20-1 and TRBJ1-2; 8 bases match TRBD1. With V trimmed by 6 bases and J by 2 bases, 8 bases remained unmatched. Germline V gene sequence: CDR1 DFQATT, CDR2 SNEGSKA (reference sequence). This CDR3 has 14 amino acids. The CDR3 sequence is CSAQTGVGNYGYTF. CDR3 sequence (DNA): TGCAGTGCACAGACAGGGGTCGGCAACTATGGCTACACCTTC.

This clonotype was seen a few times. The chain carries TRBV27 and TRBJ2-5, with D possibly TRBD2 on 6 matching bases. In germline, CDR1 is MNHEY, CDR2 SMNVEV (reference sequence). The V gene lost 6 bases and the J gene lost 4 bases, with 12 bases spanning the gap. The CDR3 is 13 residues long. The CDR3 coding sequence is TGTGCCAGCAGCACTAGCCGGCCAGAGACCCAGTACTTC. Amino acids: CASSTSRPETQYF.

The table lists this clonotype with a few counts. This sequence joins TRBV11-2 and TRBJ1-6; TRBD1 might be the D (5 bases). V was trimmed by 3 bases and J by 7 bases, leaving 13 bases between them. This CDR3 contains 15 residues. Germline CDR1 is SGHAT and CDR2 is FQNNGV. In DNA, the CDR3 is TGTGCCAGCAGCTTTGAGGGCAGGGTCAATTCACCCCTCCACTTT. As protein: CASSFEGRVNSPLHF.

This clonotype was found a few times. The chain employs TRBV6-1 and TRBJ1-5, with 7 bases matching TRBD1. The germline V gene has CDR1 MNHNS and CDR2 SASEGT. This CDR3 spans 11 amino acids. Trimming removed 5 bases from V and 15 bases from J; junction bases left unmatched: 7. CDR3 coding DNA: TGTGCCAGCAGTATCCGGGACAGTAGGCATTTT. Its protein is CASSIRDSRHF.

This clonotype was counted between two and nine times. This chain joins TRBV7-3 and TRBJ2-3, with D uncertain. The V gene lost 2 bases and the J gene lost 6 bases, with 18 bases spanning the gap. Germline CDR1 reads SGHTA; CDR2 reads FQGTGA. This CDR3 is built from 16 residues. CDR3 coding DNA: TGTGCCAGCAGCTTATCCCCCAGTGTAGGTGCGGATACGCAGTATTTT. Residues: CASSLSPSVGADTQYF.

There are a few counts of this clonotype. This chain uses TRBV10-2 with TRBJ2-7; D ambiguous. Germline CDR1 and CDR2: WSHSY and SAAADI. V lost 4 bases and J lost 3, with 19 bases in between. CDR3 size: 16 residues. This CDR3 reads CASSATPSSALYEQYF. The CDR3, as DNA: TGCGCCAGCAGTGCCACACCTTCAAGCGCCCTCTACGAGCAGTACTTC.

The chain has TRBV5-1 and TRBJ2-1; 13 bases agree with TRBD2. The germline V gene has CDR1 SGHRS and CDR2 YFSETQ. Trimming removed 4 bases from V and 9 bases from J; junction bases left unmatched: 7. This CDR3 has 15 amino acids. The CDR3 spells CASSQGTSGIVEQFF. In nucleotides, the CDR3 is TGCGCCAGCAGCCAGGGGACTAGCGGGATAGTTGAGCAGTTCTTC.

This clonotype was observed a few times. This chain connects TRBV25-1 to TRBJ1-5; D may be TRBD1 (6 bases). The germline gives CDR1 MGHDK, CDR2 SYGVNS. The V gene lost 7 bases and the J gene lost 0 bases, with 25 bases spanning the gap. The CDR3 contains 19 residues. CDR3 sequence: CASNARGPRFVYSNQPQHF. The CDR3 DNA is TGTGCCAGCAACGCCCGGGGGCCTCGTTTCGTTTATAGCAATCAGCCCCAGCATTTT.

The table lists this clonotype with a few counts. V is TRBV4-3 and J is TRBJ2-5, with a weak D call TRBD1 (6 bases). The CDR3 totals 14 residues. Germline V lookup: CDR1 LGHNA, CDR2 YSLEER. V lost 1 base, J lost 0 bases, and 6 bases lay in between. CDR3 residues: CASSQGQDQETQYF. DNA for the CDR3: TGCGCCAGCAGCCAAGGACAGGACCAAGAGACCCAGTACTTC.

The chain combines TRBV6-5 with TRBJ2-5; perhaps TRBD2 as D (6 bases). Per the germline V gene, CDR1 is MNHEY and CDR2 is SVGAGI. This CDR3 comprises 15 residues. V was cut by 0 bases and J by 5 bases, with 13 bases left in between. The CDR3 DNA follows: TGTGCCAGCAGTTACTCGACGGGGGTGGGGGAGACCCAGTACTTC. It codes for CASSYSTGVGETQYF.

The chain has TRBV3-1 and TRBJ1-2; D remains unclear. Germline CDR1 is LGHDT and CDR2 is YNNKEL (reference sequence). Trimming took 3 bases from V and 4 from J, leaving 6 bases between them. CDR3 length: 12 residues. The CDR3 sequence: CASSQQVYGYTF. The CDR3 DNA reads as TGTGCCAGCAGCCAGCAGGTCTATGGCTACACCTTC.